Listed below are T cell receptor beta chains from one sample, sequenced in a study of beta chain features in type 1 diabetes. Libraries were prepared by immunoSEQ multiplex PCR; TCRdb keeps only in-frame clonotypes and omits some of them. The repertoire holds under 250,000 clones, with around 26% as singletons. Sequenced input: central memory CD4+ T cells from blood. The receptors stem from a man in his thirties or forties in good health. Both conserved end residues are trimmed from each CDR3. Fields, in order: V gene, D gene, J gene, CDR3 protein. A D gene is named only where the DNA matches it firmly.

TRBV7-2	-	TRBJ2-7	ASSPQGLYEQY
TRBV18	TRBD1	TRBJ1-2	ASSPAGGFDYT
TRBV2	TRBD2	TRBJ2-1	ASSFTSGSYNEQF
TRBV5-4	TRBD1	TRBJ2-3	ASPALDRGPRGTDTQY
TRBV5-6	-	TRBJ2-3	ASSRGGTDTQY
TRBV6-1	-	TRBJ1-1	ASSERRQSSAF
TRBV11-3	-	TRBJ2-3	ASSNRDEDTQY
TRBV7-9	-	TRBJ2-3	ASSLLGGESDTQY
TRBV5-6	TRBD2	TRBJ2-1	ASSSYTGTSGRYEQF
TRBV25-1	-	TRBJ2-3	ASIRGGHSTDTQY
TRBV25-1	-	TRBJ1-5	ASRTEASGGNQPQH
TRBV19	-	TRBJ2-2	ASKKGVYGNTGELF
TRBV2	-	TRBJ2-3	ASSNARADTQY
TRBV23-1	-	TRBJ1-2	ASSQSGGQNYGYT
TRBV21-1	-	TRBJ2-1	ASSCRSGAPVDEQF
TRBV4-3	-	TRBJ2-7	ASSHGPQGYEQY
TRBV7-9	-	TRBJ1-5	ASSKGGGNQPQH
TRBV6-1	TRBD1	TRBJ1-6	ASSGTGVIQVGDNSPLH
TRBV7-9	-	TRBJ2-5	ASSSPGFSTQY
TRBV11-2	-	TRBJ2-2	ASSRQINTGELF
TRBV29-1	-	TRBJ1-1	SVVAQSRGTEAF
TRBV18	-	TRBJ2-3	ASSPHAADTQY
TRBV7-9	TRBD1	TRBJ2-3	ASSSRGPDTQY
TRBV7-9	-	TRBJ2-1	ASSLRGSGHKQF
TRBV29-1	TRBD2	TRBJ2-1	SVLGLAGGLGYNEQF
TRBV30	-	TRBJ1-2	AWSVISGGTGYT
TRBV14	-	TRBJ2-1	ASTGSGDNEQF
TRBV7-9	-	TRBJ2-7	ASSLEGRTYEQY
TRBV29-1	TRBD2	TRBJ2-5	SSRLAGEETQY
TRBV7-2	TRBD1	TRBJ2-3	ASSSQGADTQY
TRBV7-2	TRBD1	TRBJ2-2	ASSPTYRGVSGELF
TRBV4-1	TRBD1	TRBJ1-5	ASSPGQGEDQPQH
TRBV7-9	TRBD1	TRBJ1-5	ASSLSQGGRHQPQH
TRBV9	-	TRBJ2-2	ASSVVPSGELF
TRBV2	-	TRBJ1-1	ASSKGRRNTEAF
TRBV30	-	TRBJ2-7	AWRRATSYEQY
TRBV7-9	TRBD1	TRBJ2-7	ASSPEAGGHYEQY
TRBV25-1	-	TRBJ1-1	ASSDRRDTEAF
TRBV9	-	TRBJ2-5	ASSGTQETQY
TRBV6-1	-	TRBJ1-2	ASSRGPYGYT
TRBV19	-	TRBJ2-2	ASRGPNTGELF
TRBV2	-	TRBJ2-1	ASSEGVDGTREQF
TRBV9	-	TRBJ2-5	ASSRKRGIRSSQETQY
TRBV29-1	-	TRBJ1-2	SVLSGTYGYT
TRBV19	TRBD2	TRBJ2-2	ASKPSGVTGELF
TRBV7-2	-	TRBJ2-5	ASSSPLIGAGETQY
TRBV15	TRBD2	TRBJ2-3	ASAGGPTDTQY
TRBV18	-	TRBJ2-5	ASSSNQETQY
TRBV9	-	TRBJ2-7	ASSPGRNTAYEQY
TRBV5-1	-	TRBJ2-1	ASSTDTSYNEQF
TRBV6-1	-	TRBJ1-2	ASSETGIGYT